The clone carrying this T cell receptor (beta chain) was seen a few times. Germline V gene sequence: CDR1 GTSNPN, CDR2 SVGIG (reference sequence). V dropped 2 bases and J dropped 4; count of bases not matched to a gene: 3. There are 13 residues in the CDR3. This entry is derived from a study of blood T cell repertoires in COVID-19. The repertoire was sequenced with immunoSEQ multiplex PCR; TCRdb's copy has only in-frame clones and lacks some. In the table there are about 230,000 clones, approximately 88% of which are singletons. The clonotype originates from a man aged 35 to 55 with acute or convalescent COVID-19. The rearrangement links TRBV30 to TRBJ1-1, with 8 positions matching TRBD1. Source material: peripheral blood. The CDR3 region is CAWSLGQGTEAFF. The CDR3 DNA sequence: TGTGCCTGGAGTTTAGGACAGGGCACTGAAGCTTTCTTT.